A selection of T cell receptor beta chains follows, all from one sample in a study of CD8 T cells in Susac syndrome. TCRdb called the immunoSEQ multiplex PCR reads again in MiXCR, with one record for every CDR3 protein. The sample includes hundreds of thousands of distinct CDR3 sequences, about 95% seen only once; the top ten take 0.15%. Input material: CD4+ T cells from PBMCs. Receptors were obtained from a human donor with Susac syndrome. The CDR3 runs from the conserved cysteine through the conserved F or W. The D gene is left open where the match is weak. The size field is filled for only some rows; it gives once, few, many or a size class.

-	TRBV6-5	-	TRBJ2-3	CASSYLAGTSLTSTDTQYF	TGTGCCAGCAGTTACCTAGCCGGGACAAGCTTAACTAGCACAGATACGCAGTATTTT
-	TRBV20-1	-	TRBJ2-1	CSASEASYNEQFF	TGCAGTGCTAGCGAGGCCTCCTACAATGAGCAGTTCTTC
-	TRBV11-2	-	TRBJ1-6	CASSRQGMSSPLHF	TGTGCCAGCAGCCGTCAGGGTATGAGTTCACCCCTCCACTTT
TRBD2	TRBV27	once	TRBJ2-7	CASSLYPGRVEQYF	TGTGCCAGCAGTTTATACCCCGGGAGGGTGGAGCAGTACTTC
-	TRBV30	-	TRBJ1-2	CASNPRADYGYTF	TGTGCCTCCAACCCCAGGGCGGACTATGGCTACACCTTC
-	TRBV7-8	-	TRBJ2-5	CASSLITPVAPETQYF	TGTGCCAGCAGCTTAATAACACCGGTAGCTCCAGAGACCCAGTACTTC
-	TRBV4-1	-	TRBJ2-5	CASSQPDIQETQYF	TGCGCCAGCAGCCAGCCGGATATCCAAGAGACCCAGTACTTC
TRBD1	TRBV20-1	-	TRBJ1-5	CSARDGQGFNQPQHF	TGCAGTGCTAGAGACGGACAGGGTTTCAATCAGCCCCAGCATTTT
-	TRBV29-1	-	TRBJ1-2	CSVDGRGEDGYTF	TGCAGCGTTGATGGGAGGGGGGAAGATGGCTACACCTTC
TRBD1	TRBV20-1	once	TRBJ2-1	CSARAPTGGLYNEQFF	TGCAGTGCTAGAGCCCCGACAGGGGGTTTATACAATGAGCAGTTCTTC
-	TRBV11-2	-	TRBJ2-7	CASSLDGISYEQYF	TGTGCCAGCAGCTTAGATGGCATCTCCTACGAGCAGTACTTC
-	TRBV7-3	-	TRBJ2-3	CASSLQAGIADTQYF	TGTGCCAGCAGCCTACAGGCCGGGATCGCAGATACGCAGTATTTT
-	TRBV2	-	TRBJ2-2	CASRLEGGNTGELFF	TGTGCCAGCAGGCTGGAGGGGGGTAACACCGGGGAGCTGTTTTTT
-	TRBV3-1	-	TRBJ2-7	CASSQDLNGYEQYF	TGTGCCAGCAGCCAAGATTTAAACGGCTACGAGCAGTACTTC
TRBD1	TRBV7-2	-	TRBJ1-1	CASSGDRFNTEAFF	TGTGCCAGCAGCGGGGACAGGTTCAACACTGAAGCTTTCTTT
TRBD1	TRBV11-2	-	TRBJ2-7	CASSPYTGDSYEQYF	TGTGCCAGCAGCCCCTACACAGGGGATTCCTACGAGCAGTACTTC
TRBD2	TRBV24-1	few	TRBJ2-5	CATSLGLAETQYF	TGTGCCACCAGCCTCGGACTAGCTGAGACCCAGTACTTC
-	TRBV6-1	-	TRBJ1-2	CASAEGPGDDNYGYTF	TGTGCCAGCGCCGAAGGCCCCGGAGACGACAACTATGGCTACACCTTC
-	TRBV20-1	-	TRBJ2-1	CSARVNANNEQFF	TGCAGTGCTAGGGTTAACGCCAACAATGAGCAGTTCTTC
-	TRBV27	-	TRBJ1-1	CASSLGLDTEAFF	TGTGCCAGCAGTCTAGGACTGGACACTGAAGCTTTCTTT
TRBD1	TRBV18	-	TRBJ2-1	CASSPDRGNEQFF	TGTGCCAGCTCCCCGGACAGGGGCAATGAGCAGTTCTTC
-	TRBV6-1	-	TRBJ2-1	CAVRTASGNEQFF	TGTGCCGTCAGGACAGCGTCTGGGAATGAGCAGTTCTTC
TRBD1	TRBV18	-	TRBJ2-2	CASSPRERTGRTRELFF	TGTGCCAGCTCACCACGGGAGAGGACAGGAAGGACCCGGGAGCTGTTTTTT
-	TRBV20-1	-	TRBJ2-5	CSARAGPEETQYF	TGCAGTGCTAGAGCAGGTCCCGAAGAGACCCAGTACTTC
-	TRBV3-1	-	TRBJ2-7	CASSRGTPYEQYF	TGTGCCAGCAGCCGGGGGACGCCCTACGAGCAGTACTTC
TRBD1	TRBV5-1	-	TRBJ2-7	CASSLEGAGEQYF	TGCGCCAGCAGCTTGGAGGGGGCTGGCGAGCAGTACTTC
-	TRBV15	-	TRBJ1-2	CATSREGARGGYTF	TGTGCCACCAGCAGAGAAGGGGCCAGAGGTGGCTACACCTTC
TRBD1	TRBV25-1	-	TRBJ1-1	CASKDRAGAFF	TGTGCCAGCAAAGACAGGGCAGGAGCTTTCTTT
-	TRBV18	-	TRBJ2-4	CASGGPGDIQYF	TGTGCCAGCGGAGGGCCGGGAGACATTCAGTACTTC
-	TRBV20-1	-	TRBJ2-7	CSANPHSRDDEQYF	TGCAGTGCCAATCCCCATTCCAGGGATGACGAGCAGTACTTC
-	TRBV20-1	-	TRBJ2-5	CSARAFRGGGETQYF	TGCAGTGCTAGAGCTTTCAGGGGAGGCGGGGAGACCCAGTACTTC
-	TRBV28	-	TRBJ1-2	CASRKPIYGYTF	TGTGCCAGCAGAAAGCCTATCTATGGCTACACCTTC
TRBD1	TRBV7-9	once	TRBJ2-7	CASSLGGTGSYEQYF	TGTGCCAGCAGCTTAGGAGGGACAGGGTCCTACGAGCAGTACTTC
TRBD1	TRBV24-1	once	TRBJ2-1	CATSDLPGQGVFEQFF	TGTGCCACCAGTGATTTGCCGGGACAGGGGGTATTTGAGCAGTTCTTC
TRBD1	TRBV4-2	-	TRBJ1-1	CASSEQGAGTEAFF	TGTGCCAGCAGCGAACAGGGGGCAGGCACTGAAGCTTTCTTT
-	TRBV29-1	-	TRBJ1-5	CSARGGESNQPQHF	TGCAGCGCCAGAGGGGGGGAAAGCAATCAGCCCCAGCATTTT
TRBD2	TRBV18	-	TRBJ2-1	CASSPPAPSGGKQFF	TGTGCCAGCTCACCACCGGCGCCTAGCGGGGGGAAGCAGTTCTTC
TRBD1	TRBV20-1	-	TRBJ1-5	CSAGQGVWSNQPQHF	TGCAGTGCTGGACAGGGGGTCTGGAGCAATCAGCCCCAGCATTTT
TRBD2	TRBV3-1	-	TRBJ2-3	CASRPFWTSETDTQYF	TGTGCCAGCAGGCCGTTCTGGACTAGTGAGACAGATACGCAGTATTTT
-	TRBV12-3/TRBV12-4	-	TRBJ1-6	CASSSGSGLSSYNSPLHF	TGTGCCAGCAGTTCCGGTTCCGGATTGAGCTCCTATAATTCACCCCTCCACTTT
-	TRBV14	-	TRBJ1-6	CASSQPGQYNSPLHF	TGTGCCAGCAGCCAACCGGGACAATATAATTCACCCCTCCACTTT
-	TRBV5-6	-	TRBJ2-5	CASSLVAYSNQETQYF	TGTGCCAGCAGCTTGGTAGCCTACTCTAACCAAGAGACCCAGTACTTC
-	TRBV5-1	-	TRBJ1-1	CASSLGRGNTEAFF	TGCGCCAGCAGCCTGGGACGGGGGAACACTGAAGCTTTCTTT
TRBD2	TRBV20-1	once	TRBJ2-5	CSAPLAGGRGGTQYF	TGCAGTGCTCCACTAGCGGGGGGTAGGGGGGGGACCCAGTACTTC
-	TRBV28	-	TRBJ1-2	CASSLQGGDGYTF	TGTGCCAGCAGTTTACAAGGGGGAGATGGCTACACCTTC
TRBD1	TRBV27	-	TRBJ1-6	CASSKQGANSPLHF	TGTGCCAGCAGTAAACAGGGGGCAAATTCACCCCTCCACTTT
-	TRBV20-1	-	TRBJ2-6	CSARDPTGANVLTF	TGCAGTGCTAGAGATCCTACTGGGGCCAACGTCCTGACTTTC
TRBD2	TRBV20-1	once	TRBJ2-1	CSAMEGTSVSSYNEQFF	TGCAGTGCTATGGAGGGGACTAGCGTAAGCTCCTACAATGAGCAGTTCTTC
TRBD1	TRBV27	once	TRBJ1-2	CASSLAGQVQNYGYTF	TGTGCCAGCAGTCTGGCCGGACAGGTCCAAAACTATGGCTACACCTTC
-	TRBV30	-	TRBJ2-5	CAWTLGTETQYF	TGTGCCTGGACCCTCGGAACGGAGACCCAGTACTTC
TRBD2	TRBV12-3/TRBV12-4	-	TRBJ2-1	CASRGLVLFF	TGTGCCAGCAGGGGACTAGTTTTGTTCTTC
TRBD1	TRBV4-1	-	TRBJ1-5	CASSRGQGTQPQHF	TGCGCCAGCAGCCGGGGACAGGGGACACAGCCCCAGCATTTT
-	TRBV3-1	-	TRBJ1-1	CASTLGPVNTEAFF	TGTGCCAGCACCCTGGGGCCAGTGAACACTGAAGCTTTCTTT
TRBD1	TRBV18	-	TRBJ1-2	CASSPFDRGLSNYGYTF	TGTGCCAGCTCACCATTCGACAGGGGGCTCTCTAACTATGGCTACACCTTC
-	TRBV7-9	-	TRBJ1-5	CASSSSGVGNQPQHF	TGTGCCAGCAGCTCGTCGGGAGTGGGCAATCAGCCCCAGCATTTT
-	TRBV30	-	TRBJ2-5	CAWTRGGETQYF	TGTGCCTGGACCAGGGGTGGAGAGACCCAGTACTTC
-	TRBV29-1	-	TRBJ1-1	CSVGSGGTEAFF	TGCAGCGTTGGAAGCGGAGGAACTGAAGCTTTCTTT
-	TRBV6-6	-	TRBJ2-1	CASTKGSTDEQFF	TGTGCCAGCACCAAAGGTAGCACAGATGAGCAGTTCTTC
-	TRBV30	-	TRBJ1-4	CAWRDFGEKLFF	TGTGCCTGGAGGGACTTCGGAGAAAAACTGTTTTTT
-	TRBV28	-	TRBJ1-6	CASSPPQNSPLHF	TGTGCCAGCAGTCCCCCGCAAAATTCACCCCTCCACTTT